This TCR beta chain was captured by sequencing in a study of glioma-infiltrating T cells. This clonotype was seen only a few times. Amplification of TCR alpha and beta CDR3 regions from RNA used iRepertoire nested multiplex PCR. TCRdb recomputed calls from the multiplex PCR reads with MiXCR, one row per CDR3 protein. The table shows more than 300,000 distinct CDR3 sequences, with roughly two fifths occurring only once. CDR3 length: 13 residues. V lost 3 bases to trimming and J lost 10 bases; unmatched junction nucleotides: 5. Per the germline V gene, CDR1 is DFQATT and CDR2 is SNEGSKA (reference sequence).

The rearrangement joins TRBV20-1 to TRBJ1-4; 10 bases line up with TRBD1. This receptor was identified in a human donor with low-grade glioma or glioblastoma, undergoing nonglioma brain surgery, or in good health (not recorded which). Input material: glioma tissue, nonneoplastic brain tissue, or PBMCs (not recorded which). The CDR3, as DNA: TGCAGTGCTAGGGACAGGGGGGGTGGAAAACTGTTTTTT. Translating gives CSARDRGGGKLFF.